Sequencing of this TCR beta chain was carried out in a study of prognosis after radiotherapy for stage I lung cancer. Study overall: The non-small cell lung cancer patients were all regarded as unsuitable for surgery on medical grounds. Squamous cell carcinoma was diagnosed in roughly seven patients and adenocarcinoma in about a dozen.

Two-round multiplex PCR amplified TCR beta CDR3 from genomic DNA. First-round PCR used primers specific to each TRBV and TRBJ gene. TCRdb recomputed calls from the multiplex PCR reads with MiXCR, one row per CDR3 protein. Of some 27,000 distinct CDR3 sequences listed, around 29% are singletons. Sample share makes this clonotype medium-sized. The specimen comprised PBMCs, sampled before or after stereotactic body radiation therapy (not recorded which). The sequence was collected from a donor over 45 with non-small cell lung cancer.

The CDR3 here is CASSLRGSYEQYF. The CDR3 DNA reads TGCGCCAGCAGCTTGAGAGGGTCTTACGAGCAGTACTTC. The chain uses TRBV5-1 and TRBJ2-7, with D tentatively TRBD2 (5 bases). V lost 1 base, J lost 4 bases, and 9 bases lay in between. CDR1 and CDR2 from the germline V gene are SGHRS and YFSETQ. There are 13 residues in the CDR3.